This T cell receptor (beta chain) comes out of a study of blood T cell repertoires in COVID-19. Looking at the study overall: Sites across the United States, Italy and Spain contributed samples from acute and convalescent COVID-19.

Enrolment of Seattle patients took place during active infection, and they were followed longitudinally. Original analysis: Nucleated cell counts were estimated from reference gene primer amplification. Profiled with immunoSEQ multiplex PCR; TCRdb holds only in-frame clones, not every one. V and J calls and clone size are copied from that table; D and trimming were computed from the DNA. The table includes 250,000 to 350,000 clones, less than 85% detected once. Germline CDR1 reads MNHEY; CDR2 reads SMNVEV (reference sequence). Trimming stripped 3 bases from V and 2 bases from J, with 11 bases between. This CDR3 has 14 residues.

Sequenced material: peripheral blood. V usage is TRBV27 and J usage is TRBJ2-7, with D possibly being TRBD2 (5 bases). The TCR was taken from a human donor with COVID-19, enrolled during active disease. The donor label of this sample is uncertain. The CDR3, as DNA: TGTGCCAGCAGTTTCAGCCCTAGCACCTACGAGCAGTACTTC. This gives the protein CASSFSPSTYEQYF.